Presented here are 32 T cell receptor beta chains from one specimen sequenced in a study of technical replicates of blood from a handful of donors. Assay used: immunoSEQ multiplex PCR; TCRdb lists only in-frame clones, some missing. The sample contains some 47,000 clones, 90% to 95% of which appear only once. Source material: PBMCs. These receptors came from a human donor in good health. Some clones in this sample may be carry-over from other donors' samples.

The rearrangement links TRBV30 to TRBJ1-5; D is ambiguous. The V gene's germline CDR1 is GTSNPN and CDR2 SVGIG (reference sequence). The CDR3 extends over 13 amino acids. Trimming stripped 0 bases from V and 4 bases from J, with 7 bases between. CDR3 sequence (DNA): TGTGCCTGGAGTGTACGCGGGAATCAGCCCCAGCATTTT. Protein: CAWSVRGNQPQHF. The full variable domain, with the rest looked up from reference TRBV30 and TRBJ1-5, is SQTIHQWPATLVQPVGSPLSLECTVEGTSNPNLYWYRQAAGRGLQLLFYSVGIGQISSEVPQNLSASRPQDRQFILSSKKLLLSDSGFYLCAWSVRGNQPQHFGDGTRLSIL.

The chain joins TRBV9 to TRBJ2-5; the match to TRBD2 covers 11 bases. Germline V lookup: CDR1 SGDLS, CDR2 YYNGEE. Trimming took 4 bases from V and 5 from J; bases not matched to a gene: 10. CDR3 length: 16 residues. The CDR3: CASSPLAGGELETQYF. The CDR3 DNA reads TGTGCCAGCAGCCCCCTAGCGGGGGGCGAATTGGAGACCCAGTACTTC.

This sequence joins TRBV7-8 and TRBJ2-1; D perhaps matches TRBD2 (6 bases). Trimming took off 5 bases at V and 7 bases at J, with 21 bases between the two ends. This CDR3 is built from 16 residues. The germline gives CDR1 SGHVS, CDR2 FQNEAQ. The CDR3 spells CASSHARGTYVNEQFF. DNA of the CDR3: TGTGCCAGCAGCCACGCTCGGGGGACCTACGTGAATGAGCAGTTCTTC.

This rearrangement joins TRBV18 to TRBJ2-3; 10 bases agree with TRBD2. CDR1 KGHSH and CDR2 LQKENI come from the germline V gene. With V trimmed by 6 bases and J by 3 bases, 3 bases remained unmatched. CDR3 length: 14 residues. This CDR3 reads CASSPSGGTDTQYF. The DNA for the CDR3 is TGTGCCAGCTCCCCTAGCGGGGGTACAGATACGCAGTATTTT.

The chain combines TRBV5-6 with TRBJ1-1; D gene unclear. CDR3 length: 12 residues. Between the trimmed V and J ends, which lost 7 bases and 4 bases, there was a span of 11 bases. Germline assignment: CDR1 SGHDT and CDR2 YYEEEE. CDR3 nucleotide sequence: TGTGCCAGCGGAAGAGAGGGCACTGAAGCTTTCTTT. Amino acid sequence: CASGREGTEAFF.

The chain joins TRBV7-2 to TRBJ2-1; the D is unclear. V was clipped by 1 base and J by 7 bases, with 14 bases between them. The CDR3 has 15 amino acids. In germline, CDR1 is SGHTA, CDR2 FQGNSA. The CDR3: CASSLGRKQLNEQFF. The CDR3 coding sequence is TGTGCCAGCAGCTTAGGTAGGAAACAGTTGAATGAGCAGTTCTTC.

The DNA for the CDR3 is TGTGCCAGCACCGGGGACAACCCGAACACTGAAGCTTTCTTT. Protein: CASTGDNPNTEAFF. The J gene is TRBJ1-1, the V gene TRBV2; D is possibly TRBD1 (6 bases). The CDR3 is 14 amino acids. V lost 7 bases and J 1 base, leaving 13 bases between the germline ends. Germline CDR1 reads SNHLY; CDR2 reads FYNNEI.

The V gene is TRBV25-1, the J gene TRBJ2-2, with no clear D. This CDR3 is built from 14 residues. V was clipped by 5 bases and J by 3 bases, with 10 bases between them. Germline-derived CDR1 and CDR2 are MGHDK and SYGVNS. CDR3 in DNA: TGTGCCAGCAGTCTCAACAGAGACACCGGGGAGCTGTTTTTT. Its translation is CASSLNRDTGELFF. The whole variable domain, remainder taken from reference TRBV25-1 and TRBJ2-2, is EADIYQTPRYLVIGTGKKITLECSQTMGHDKMYWYQQDPGMELHLIHYSYGVNSTEKGDLSSESTVSRIRTEHFPLTLESARPSHTSQYLCASSLNRDTGELFFGEGSRLTVL.

V and J are TRBV7-3 and TRBJ1-6, with 7 bases aligning to TRBD1. Losses at the gene ends were 8 bases for V and 9 bases for J; bases not matched to a gene: 7. The germline V gene encodes CDR1 SGHTA and CDR2 FQGTGA. This CDR3 spans 13 amino acids. The CDR3 bases are TGTGCCAGCGCATTACAGGGGACTTCACCCCTCCACTTT. Its translation: CASALQGTSPLHF.

V gene TRBV10-3 combines with J gene TRBJ2-1; 11 positions match TRBD1. V lost 3 bases, J lost 8 bases, and 3 bases stayed unmatched. The CDR3 loop spans 14 amino acids. Looked up from germline, CDR1 is ENHRY and CDR2 is SYGVKD. The CDR3 loop reads CAISDGDRGYEQFF. The CDR3 bases are TGTGCCATCAGTGATGGGGACAGGGGGTATGAGCAGTTCTTC.

The V and J genes are TRBV19 and TRBJ1-6; no reliable D call. CDR3 length: 14 residues. Trimming cost V 1 base and J 5 bases, with 6 bases left between them. Germline CDR1 is LNHDA and CDR2 is SQIVND (reference sequence). CDR3 in DNA: TGTGCCAGTAGTATAGCACAGAATAATTCACCCCTCCACTTT. It specifies CASSIAQNNSPLHF.

The rearrangement joins TRBV6-5 to TRBJ1-2, with 8 bases matching TRBD1. The CDR3 is 14 amino acids. V was pared by 0 bases and J by 3 bases, with 0 bases of the junction left unmatched. Germline CDR1 is MNHEY and CDR2 is SVGAGI. CDR3 coding DNA: TGTGCCAGCAGTTACTCGACAGGGGACTATGGCTACACCTTC. Translated: CASSYSTGDYGYTF.

The chain is built from TRBV4-1 and TRBJ2-1, with 7 bases lining up with TRBD2. This CDR3 region has 17 residues. CDR1 is MGHRA and CDR2 is YSYEKL in the germline V gene. The J segment lost 6 bases and the V segment lost 4 bases, leaving 15 bases of the junction unmatched. In nucleotides, the CDR3 is TGCGCCAGCAGCCTAGAACCACCTGGACTAGTTTCCAATGAGCAGTTCTTC. Amino acid sequence: CASSLEPPGLVSNEQFF.

V is TRBV5-4 and J is TRBJ1-1, with a possible D match to TRBD1 (5 bases). The CDR3 consists of 13 residues. CDR1 SGHNT and CDR2 YYREEE come from the germline V gene (reference sequence). V lost 4 bases, J lost 1 base, and 8 bases lay in between. The CDR3: CASSITGNTEAFF. CDR3 bases: TGTGCCAGCAGCATCACAGGGAACACTGAAGCTTTCTTT.

The rearrangement links TRBV7-8 to TRBJ1-5; 7 nucleotides align to TRBD1. The CDR3 runs 15 residues. CDR1 is SGHVS and CDR2 is FQNEAQ in the germline V gene. Unmatched junction bases numbered 9, after V lost 6 bases and J lost 4 bases. This CDR3 reads CASSLQGTVNQPQHF. CDR3 DNA sequence: TGTGCCAGCAGTCTACAGGGGACGGTGAATCAGCCCCAGCATTTT.

This clone was recorded only once. The V and J genes are TRBV7-2 and TRBJ2-6, with D perhaps TRBD1 (6 bases). Germline CDR1 SGHTA, CDR2 FQGNSA. Trimming took off 5 bases at V and 2 bases at J, with 22 bases between the two ends. CDR3 length equals 19 residues. CDR3 sequence (DNA): TGTGCCAGCAGCCCTGTAGGGACACACTATAGCGCTGGGGCCAACGTCCTGACTTTC. This gives the protein CASSPVGTHYSAGANVLTF.

The chain carries TRBV5-4 and TRBJ1-2; D is perhaps TRBD1 (5 bases). Germline-derived CDR1 and CDR2 are SGHNT and YYREEE (reference sequence). The V end lost 0 bases, the J end lost 4 bases, and 10 bases lay between the germline ends. CDR3 length: 14 residues. CDR3 in DNA: TGTGCCAGCAGCTTGGGACAGTTGGGCTATGGCTACACCTTC. Protein product: CASSLGQLGYGYTF. The complete variable domain, with remaining parts taken from reference TRBV5-4 and TRBJ1-2, reads ETGVTQSPTHLIKTRGQQVTLRCSSQSGHNTVSWYQQALGQGPQFIFQYYREEENGRGNFPPRFSGLQFPNYSSELNVNALELDDSALYLCASSLGQLGYGYTFGSGTRLTVV.

This rearrangement joins TRBV5-1 to TRBJ2-7; 8 nucleotides agree with TRBD1. V lost 2 bases, J lost 7 bases, and 2 bases stayed unmatched. CDR3 length: 12 amino acids. In germline, CDR1 is SGHRS, CDR2 YFSETQ. CDR3 DNA: TGCGCCAGCAGCTTTACAGGGGGAGAGCAGTACTTC. Protein product: CASSFTGGEQYF.

This clone was seen once. J is TRBJ2-5 and V is TRBV6-6, with D perhaps TRBD2 (6 bases). Per germline, CDR1 MNHNY and CDR2 SVGAGI (reference sequence). CDR3 length: 12 amino acids. CDR3 amino acids: CGASAFQETQYF. The CDR3 nucleotides are TGTGGGGCTAGCGCATTTCAAGAGACCCAGTACTTC.

In this sample, this clone turned up once. V and J are TRBV4-3 and TRBJ2-3; the match to TRBD2 covers 11 bases. This CDR3 is built from 15 residues. The J segment lost 2 bases and the V segment lost 6 bases, leaving 4 bases of the junction unmatched. From germline, CDR1 is LGHNA and CDR2 YSLEER. The CDR3 nucleotides are TGCGCCAGCAGTTTAGCGGGGGGGGACACAGATACGCAGTATTTT. Residues: CASSLAGGDTDTQYF.

The chain employs TRBV18 and TRBJ2-1, with 12 positions matching TRBD2. Trimming took 3 bases from V and 8 from J; bases not matched to a gene: 8. CDR1 KGHSH and CDR2 LQKENI come from the germline V gene. The CDR3 totals 16 residues. The CDR3 region has the DNA TGTGCCAGCTCACCCCCGACTAGCGGGAGAACCGATGAGCAGTTCTTC. Its translation: CASSPPTSGRTDEQFF.

The genes are TRBV6-1 and TRBJ2-7; TRBD1 matches 8 bases. Germline assignment: CDR1 MNHNS and CDR2 SASEGT. CDR3 size: 14 residues. V lost 6 bases, J lost 6 bases, and 10 bases stayed unmatched. CDR3 residues: CASRTGTGGGEQYF. Here the CDR3 DNA reads TGTGCCAGCAGAACCGGGACAGGAGGGGGCGAGCAGTACTTC.

The chain recombines TRBV6-1 with TRBJ2-7; D unclear. V was shortened by 4 bases and J by 4 bases, with 8 bases between the two germline ends. Germline CDR1 reads MNHNS; CDR2 reads SASEGT. This CDR3 is built from 12 residues. The CDR3 loop reads CASSAVRYEQYF. The DNA of the CDR3 is TGTGCCAGCAGTGCCGTCAGGTACGAGCAGTACTTC.

The rearrangement links TRBV4-3 to TRBJ1-5; no definite D call. V dropped 0 bases and J dropped 7 bases, with 7 bases sitting between them. Germline loops: CDR1 LGHNA, CDR2 YSLEER. The CDR3 spans 13 residues. The CDR3 sequence: CASSQDLLQPQHF. CDR3 in DNA: TGCGCCAGCAGCCAAGATCTCCTGCAGCCCCAGCATTTT.

The chain recombines TRBV5-1 with TRBJ2-1; 12 positions match TRBD2. V lost 5 bases to trimming and J lost 10 bases; unmatched junction nucleotides: 7. In germline, CDR1 is SGHRS, CDR2 YFSETQ. The CDR3 runs 14 residues. The CDR3 nucleotides read TGCGCCAGCAGTCGACTAGCGGGAGATAGGGAGCAGTTCTTC. Encoded protein: CASSRLAGDREQFF. The complete variable domain, with remaining parts taken from reference TRBV5-1 and TRBJ2-1, reads KAGVTQTPRYLIKTRGQQVTLSCSPISGHRSVSWYQQTPGQGLQFLFEYFSETQRNKGNFPGRFSGRQFSNSRSEMNVSTLELGDSALYLCASSRLAGDREQFFGPGTRLTVL.

V gene TRBV6-6 combines with J gene TRBJ1-1; TRBD1 agrees at 8 bases. Trimming took 5 bases from V and 1 from J; bases not matched to a gene: 3. From germline, CDR1 is MNHNY and CDR2 SVGAGI (reference sequence). The CDR3 spans 14 residues. CDR3 protein: CASSPGQENTEAFF. CDR3 coding DNA: TGTGCCAGCAGTCCGGGACAGGAGAACACTGAAGCTTTCTTT.

This chain's CDR3 is CASRSAGYEQFF. For the CDR3, the DNA is TGTGCCAGCAGATCAGCGGGATATGAGCAGTTCTTC. This chain connects TRBV2 to TRBJ2-1; 7 positions agree with TRBD2. The CDR3 has 12 residues. Germline trimming cut 6 bases from V and 8 bases from J; bases unmatched to any gene: 4. The germline CDR1 and CDR2 sequences are SNHLY and FYNNEI.

The V call is TRBV11-1, the J call TRBJ2-1; D is possibly TRBD2 (5 bases). This CDR3 has 17 amino acids. V dropped 7 bases and J dropped 1 base, with 20 bases sitting between them. Germline assignment: CDR1 SGHAT and CDR2 FQDESV (reference sequence). CDR3 nucleotides: TGTGCCAGCACCGCCACCCCCCGAGGGCAATCCTACAATGAGCAGTTCTTC. This translates into CASTATPRGQSYNEQFF.

The J gene is TRBJ2-5, the V gene TRBV5-1, with TRBD1 identical over 9 bases. The J call may be faulty, since TRBJ2-7 better matches the DNA end. The germline CDR1 and CDR2 sequences are SGHRS and YFSETQ. This CDR3 spans 14 amino acids. CDR3 in amino acids: CASRSGTGSLEQYF. Here the CDR3 DNA reads TGCGCCAGCAGATCCGGGACAGGGTCTCTCGAGCAGTACTTC.

The chain is built from TRBV18 and TRBJ2-5, with no clear D. Germline V gene sequence: CDR1 KGHSH, CDR2 LQKENI. The V end lost 8 bases, the J end lost 5 bases, and 15 bases lay between the germline ends. The CDR3 contains 13 residues. CDR3 in DNA: TGTGCCAGCCGATTGCCTAGTGTGGAGACCCAGTACTTC. Translated, it gives CASRLPSVETQYF.

V is TRBV6-4 and J is TRBJ2-7; 9 bases line up with TRBD1. Germline CDR1 and CDR2: MRHNA and SNTAGT. J lost 5 bases, V lost 3 bases, and 14 bases had no gene match. This CDR3 has 17 residues. DNA of the CDR3: TGTGCCAGCAGTGATTTGGTAGTATGTACAGGGGGCAACGAGCAGTACTTC. Translating it yields CASSDLVVCTGGNEQYF.

This rearrangement joins TRBV5-1 to TRBJ2-7; 8 positions match TRBD2. Germline assignment: CDR1 SGHRS and CDR2 YFSETQ. The ends lost 0 bases at V and 5 bases at J; junction bases unmatched: 7. The CDR3 runs 15 residues. The CDR3 here is CASSLVSGSHNEQYF. The DNA of the CDR3 is TGCGCCAGCAGCTTGGTAAGCGGGAGTCACAACGAGCAGTACTTC. Complete variable domain (other parts from reference TRBV5-1 and TRBJ2-7): KAGVTQTPRYLIKTRGQQVTLSCSPISGHRSVSWYQQTPGQGLQFLFEYFSETQRNKGNFPGRFSGRQFSNSRSEMNVSTLELGDSALYLCASSLVSGSHNEQYFGPGTRLTVT.